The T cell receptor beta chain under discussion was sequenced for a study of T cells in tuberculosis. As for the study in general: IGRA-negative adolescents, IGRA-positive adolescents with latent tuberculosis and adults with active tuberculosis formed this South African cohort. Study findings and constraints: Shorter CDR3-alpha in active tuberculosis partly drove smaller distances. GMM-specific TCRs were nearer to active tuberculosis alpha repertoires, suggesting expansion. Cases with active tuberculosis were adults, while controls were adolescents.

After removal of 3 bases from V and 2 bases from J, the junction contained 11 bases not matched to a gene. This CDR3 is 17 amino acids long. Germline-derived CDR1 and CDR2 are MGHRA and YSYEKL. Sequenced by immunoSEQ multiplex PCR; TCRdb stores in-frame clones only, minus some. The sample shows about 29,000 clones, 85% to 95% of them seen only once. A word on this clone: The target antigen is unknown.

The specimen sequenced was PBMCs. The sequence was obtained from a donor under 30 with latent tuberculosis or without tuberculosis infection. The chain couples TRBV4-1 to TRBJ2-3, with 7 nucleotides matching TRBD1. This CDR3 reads CASSQGILKGATDTQYF. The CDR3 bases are TGCGCCAGCAGCCAGGGGATTTTAAAGGGGGCCACAGATACGCAGTATTTT.